The 9 T cell receptor beta chains below were found in one sample sequenced in a study of PD-1 blockade in classical Hodgkin lymphoma. Relapses following autologous stem cell transplantation were seen in all patients, with brentuximab vedotin exposure varying. The assay was immunoSEQ multiplex PCR, and TCRdb's table has in-frame clones only and misses some. Among some 24,000 clones listed, 80% were seen once. The specimen was peripheral blood mononuclear cells (PBMCs), collected at baseline. The receptor set was obtained from a human donor with classical Hodgkin lymphoma.

CDR3 loop: CASSSSLNTEAFF. In nucleotides, the CDR3 is TGTGCCAGCAGCTCCAGCCTGAACACTGAAGCTTTCTTT. This chain connects TRBV7-8 to TRBJ1-1; D is undetermined. Germline values: CDR1 SGHVS, CDR2 FQNEAQ. The CDR3 extends over 13 amino acids. The V end was cut by 4 bases, the J end by 0 bases, with 6 bases between. The full variable domain, with the rest looked up from reference TRBV7-8 and TRBJ1-1, is GAGVSQSPRYKVAKRGQDVALRCDPISGHVSLFWYQQALGQGPEFLTYFQNEAQLDKSGLPSDRFFAERPEGSVSTLKIQRTQQEDSAVYLCASSSSLNTEAFFGQGTRLTVV.

For the CDR3, the DNA is TGTGCCAGCAGCTTACCTAGCGGGGGCCATTACAATGAGCAGTTCTTC. It codes for CASSLPSGGHYNEQFF. The J gene is TRBJ2-1, the V gene TRBV7-9; 10 bases agree with TRBD2. CDR3 size: 16 residues. The germline V gene has CDR1 SEHNR and CDR2 FQNEAQ (reference sequence). V dropped 2 bases and J dropped 4; count of bases not matched to a gene: 5.

The chain uses TRBV5-4 and TRBJ2-3; 9 bases agree with TRBD1. Trimming took 5 bases from V and 1 from J; bases not matched to a gene: 5. The CDR3 runs 15 residues. The germline gives CDR1 SGHNT, CDR2 YYREEE (reference sequence). CDR3 in amino acids: CASSLDRGGTDTQYF. The CDR3 bases are TGTGCCAGCAGTCTGGACAGGGGAGGCACAGATACGCAGTATTTT.

The chain recombines TRBV5-6 with TRBJ1-6; D gene uncertain. This CDR3 has 13 residues. Looked up from germline, CDR1 is SGHDT and CDR2 is YYEEEE. V lost 0 bases and J 6 bases, leaving 4 bases between the germline ends. CDR3 residues: CASSLDSNSPLHF. In DNA, the CDR3 is TGTGCCAGCAGCTTGGACAGTAATTCACCCCTCCACTTT.

The chain employs TRBV7-3 and TRBJ2-2; D ambiguous. Germline loops: CDR1 SGHTA, CDR2 FQGTGA. Deletions cut 3 bases from V and 0 bases from J, with 5 bases between. The CDR3 is 14 amino acids. The CDR3 spells CASSLQSNTGELFF. The DNA for the CDR3 is TGTGCCAGCAGCTTGCAATCGAACACCGGGGAGCTGTTTTTT.

The V and J genes are TRBV18 and TRBJ2-6; possible D gene TRBD2, 6 bases. V was pared by 5 bases and J by 4 bases, with 18 bases between. Germline-derived CDR1 and CDR2 are KGHSH and LQKENI. This CDR3 is built from 17 residues. Here the CDR3 DNA reads TGTGCCAGCTCATTCGACACTAGCTCAGGGGGGGCCAACGTCCTGACTTTC. Protein: CASSFDTSSGGANVLTF.

J is TRBJ1-1 and V is TRBV7-2; D possibly corresponds to TRBD1 (5 bases). Germline V lookup: CDR1 SGHTA, CDR2 FQGNSA. This CDR3 is 15 amino acids long. With 5 bases removed from V and 4 bases from J, the gap between germline ends came to 17 bases. CDR3 in amino acids: CASSPGGTLSTEAFF. In DNA form, the CDR3 reads TGTGCCAGCAGCCCCGGGGGGACCCTAAGCACTGAAGCTTTCTTT.

This clone rates as medium-sized. This CDR3 is CASSNRGWESQPQHF. As DNA, the CDR3 is TGTGCCAGCAGCAACAGGGGTTGGGAGAGTCAGCCCCAGCATTTT. J is TRBJ1-5 and V is TRBV5-6, with TRBD1 identical over 7 bases. With V trimmed by 4 bases and J by 6 bases, 10 bases remained unmatched. Per germline, CDR1 SGHDT and CDR2 YYEEEE. The CDR3 extends over 15 amino acids. The variable domain in full, with the rest retrieved from reference TRBV5-6 and TRBJ1-5, is DAGVTQSPTHLIKTRGQQVTLRCSPKSGHDTVSWYQQALGQGPQFIFQYYEEEERQRGNFPDRFSGHQFPNYSSELNVNALLLGDSALYLCASSNRGWESQPQHFGDGTRLSIL.

The V call is TRBV6-1, the J call TRBJ1-6; no reliable D call. V shed 3 bases and J shed 3 bases, with 6 bases lying between them. The CDR3 length is 14 residues. From germline, CDR1 is MNHNS and CDR2 SASEGT. The DNA of the CDR3 is TGTGCCAGCAGTGATGCCGGCTATAATTCACCCCTCCACTTT. Translated, it gives CASSDAGYNSPLHF.